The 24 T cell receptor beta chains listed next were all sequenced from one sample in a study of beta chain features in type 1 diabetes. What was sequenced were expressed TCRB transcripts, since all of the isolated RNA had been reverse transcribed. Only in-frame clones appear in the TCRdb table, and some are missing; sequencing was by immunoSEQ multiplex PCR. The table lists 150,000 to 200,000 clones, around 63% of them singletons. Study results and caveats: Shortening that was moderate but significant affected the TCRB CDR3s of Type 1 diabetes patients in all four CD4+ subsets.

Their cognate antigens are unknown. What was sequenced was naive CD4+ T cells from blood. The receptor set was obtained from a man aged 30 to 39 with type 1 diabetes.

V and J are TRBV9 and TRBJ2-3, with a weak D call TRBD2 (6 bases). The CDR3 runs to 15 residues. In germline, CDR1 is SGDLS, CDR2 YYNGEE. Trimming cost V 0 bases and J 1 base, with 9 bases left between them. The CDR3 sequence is CASSVAASGTDTQYF. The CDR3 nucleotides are TGTGCCAGCAGCGTAGCGGCTAGCGGCACAGATACGCAGTATTTT.

This CDR3 is CASSPNTGEETQYF. The CDR3 DNA reads TGTGCCAGCTCACCAAATACAGGGGAAGAGACCCAGTACTTC. The genes are TRBV18 and TRBJ2-5; 7 nucleotides match TRBD1. With V trimmed by 2 bases and J by 3 bases, 3 bases remained unmatched. Looked up from germline, CDR1 is KGHSH and CDR2 is LQKENI. The CDR3 spans 14 residues. Together with reference TRBV18 and TRBJ2-5, the CDR3 gives the full variable domain: NAGVMQNPRHLVRRRGQEARLRCSPMKGHSHVYWYRQLPEEGLKFMVYLQKENIIDESGMPKERFSAEFPKEGPSILRIQQVVRGDSAAYFCASSPNTGEETQYFGPGTRLLVL.

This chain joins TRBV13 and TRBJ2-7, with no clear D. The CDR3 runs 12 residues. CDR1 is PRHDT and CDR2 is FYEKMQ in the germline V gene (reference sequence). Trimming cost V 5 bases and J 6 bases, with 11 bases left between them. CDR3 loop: CASSPQGLEQYF. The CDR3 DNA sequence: TGTGCCAGCAGCCCGCAAGGGCTCGAGCAGTACTTC.

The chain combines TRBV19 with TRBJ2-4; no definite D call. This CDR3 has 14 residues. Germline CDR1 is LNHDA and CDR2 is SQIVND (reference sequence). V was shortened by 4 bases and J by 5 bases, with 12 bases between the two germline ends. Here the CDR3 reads CASSRSVRENIQYF. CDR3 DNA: TGTGCCAGTAGTAGGAGCGTTAGGGAAAACATTCAGTACTTC.

DNA for the CDR3: TGCGCCAGCCGCCTTATCATCACAGATACGCAGTATTTT. Protein: CASRLIITDTQYF. The rearrangement uses TRBV5-1 and TRBJ2-3, with unresolved D. This CDR3 region has 13 residues. V lost 7 bases to trimming and J lost 2 bases, with 11 bases between them. In germline, CDR1 is SGHRS, CDR2 YFSETQ.

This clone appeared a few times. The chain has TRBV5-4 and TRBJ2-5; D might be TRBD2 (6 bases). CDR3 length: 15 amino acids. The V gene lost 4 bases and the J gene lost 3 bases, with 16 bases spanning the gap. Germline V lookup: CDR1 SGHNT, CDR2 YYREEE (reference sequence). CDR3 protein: CASSPLGGAKETQYF. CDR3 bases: TGTGCCAGCAGCCCTCTTGGAGGGGCGAAAGAGACCCAGTACTTC.

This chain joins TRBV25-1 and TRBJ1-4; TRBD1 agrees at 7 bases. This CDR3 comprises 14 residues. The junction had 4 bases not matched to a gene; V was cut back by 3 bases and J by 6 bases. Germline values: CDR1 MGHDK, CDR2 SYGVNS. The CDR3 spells CASSDPTGYEKLFF. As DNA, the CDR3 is TGTGCCAGCAGTGACCCGACAGGGTATGAAAAACTGTTTTTT.

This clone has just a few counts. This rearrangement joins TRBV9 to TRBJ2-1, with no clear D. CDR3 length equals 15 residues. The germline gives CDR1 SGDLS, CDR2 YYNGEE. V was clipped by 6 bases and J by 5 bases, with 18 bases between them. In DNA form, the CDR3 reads TGTGCCAGCAAACCAAAGGGTAGTATCGACAATGAGCAGTTCTTC. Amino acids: CASKPKGSIDNEQFF.

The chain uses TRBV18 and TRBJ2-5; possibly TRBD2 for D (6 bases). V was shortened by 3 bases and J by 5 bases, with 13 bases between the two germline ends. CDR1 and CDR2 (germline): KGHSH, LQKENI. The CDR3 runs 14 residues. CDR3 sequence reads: CASSPVTSRETQYF. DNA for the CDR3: TGTGCCAGCTCACCGGTGACTAGTCGGGAGACCCAGTACTTC.

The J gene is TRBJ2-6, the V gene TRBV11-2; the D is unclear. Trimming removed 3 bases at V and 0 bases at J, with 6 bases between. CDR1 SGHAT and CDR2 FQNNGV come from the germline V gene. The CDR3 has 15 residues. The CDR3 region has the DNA TGTGCCAGCAGCTTTGGATCCTCTGGGGCCAACGTCCTGACTTTC. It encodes CASSFGSSGANVLTF. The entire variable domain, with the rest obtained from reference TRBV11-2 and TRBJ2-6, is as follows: EAGVAQSPRYKIIEKRQSVAFWCNPISGHATLYWYQQILGQGPKLLIQFQNNGVVDDSQLPKDRFSAERLKGVDSTLKIQPAKLEDSAVYLCASSFGSSGANVLTFGAGSRLTVL.

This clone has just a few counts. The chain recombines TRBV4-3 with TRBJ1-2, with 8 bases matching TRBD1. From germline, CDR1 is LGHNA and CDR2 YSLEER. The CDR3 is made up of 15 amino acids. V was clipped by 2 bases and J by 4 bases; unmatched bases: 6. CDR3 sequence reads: CASSQQGTGAYGYTF. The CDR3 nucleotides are TGCGCCAGCAGCCAACAGGGGACAGGCGCCTATGGCTACACCTTC.

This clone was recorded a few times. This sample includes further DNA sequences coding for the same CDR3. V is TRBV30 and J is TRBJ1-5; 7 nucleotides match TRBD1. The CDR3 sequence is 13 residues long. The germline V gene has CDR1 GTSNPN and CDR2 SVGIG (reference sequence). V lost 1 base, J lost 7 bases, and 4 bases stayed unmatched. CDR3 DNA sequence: TGTGCCTGGAGTGGACAGGGAGGCCAGCCCCAGCATTTT. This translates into CAWSGQGGQPQHF.

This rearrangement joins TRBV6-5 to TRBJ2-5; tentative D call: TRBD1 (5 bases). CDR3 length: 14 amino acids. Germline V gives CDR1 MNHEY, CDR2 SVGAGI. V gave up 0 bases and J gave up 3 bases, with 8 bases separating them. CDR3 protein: CASSYSAREETQYF. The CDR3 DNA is TGTGCCAGCAGTTACTCGGCCAGGGAAGAGACCCAGTACTTC.

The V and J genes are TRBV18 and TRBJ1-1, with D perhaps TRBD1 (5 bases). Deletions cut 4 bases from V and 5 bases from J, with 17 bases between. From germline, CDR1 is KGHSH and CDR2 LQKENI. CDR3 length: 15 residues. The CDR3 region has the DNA TGTGCCAGCTCACGACGGGACGGGGATTGGACTGAAGCTTTCTTT. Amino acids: CASSRRDGDWTEAFF.

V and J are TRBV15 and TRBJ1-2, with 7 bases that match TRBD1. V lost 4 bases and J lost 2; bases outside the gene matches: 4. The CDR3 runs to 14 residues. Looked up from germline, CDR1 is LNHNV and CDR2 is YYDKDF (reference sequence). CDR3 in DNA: TGTGCCACCAGCACGGACAGGTCGAACTATGGCTACACCTTC. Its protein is CATSTDRSNYGYTF.

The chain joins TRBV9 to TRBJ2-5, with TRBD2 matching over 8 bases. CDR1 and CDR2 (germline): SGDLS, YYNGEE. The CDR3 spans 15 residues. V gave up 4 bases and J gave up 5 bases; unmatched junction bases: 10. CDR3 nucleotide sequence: TGTGCCAGCAGCTTCAGGACTAGCCCTGAGGAGACCCAGTACTTC. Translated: CASSFRTSPEETQYF.

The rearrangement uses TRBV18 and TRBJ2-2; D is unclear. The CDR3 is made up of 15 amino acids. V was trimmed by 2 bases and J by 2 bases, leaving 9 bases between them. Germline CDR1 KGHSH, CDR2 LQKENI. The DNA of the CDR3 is TGTGCCAGCTCACCATACCACGCTAACACCGGGGAGCTGTTTTTT. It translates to CASSPYHANTGELFF.

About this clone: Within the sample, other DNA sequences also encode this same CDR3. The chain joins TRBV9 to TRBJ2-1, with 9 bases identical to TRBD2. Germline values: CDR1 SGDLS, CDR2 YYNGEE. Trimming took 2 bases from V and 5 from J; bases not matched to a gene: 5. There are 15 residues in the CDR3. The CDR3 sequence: CASSVGLAGNNEQFF. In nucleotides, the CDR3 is TGTGCCAGCAGCGTGGGTCTAGCGGGGAACAATGAGCAGTTCTTC.

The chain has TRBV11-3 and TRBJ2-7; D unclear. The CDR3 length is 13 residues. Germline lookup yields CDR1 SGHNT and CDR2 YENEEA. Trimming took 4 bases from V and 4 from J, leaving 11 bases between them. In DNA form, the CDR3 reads TGTGCCAGCAGCTCGGACGGGTCTTACGAGCAGTACTTC. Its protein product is CASSSDGSYEQYF.

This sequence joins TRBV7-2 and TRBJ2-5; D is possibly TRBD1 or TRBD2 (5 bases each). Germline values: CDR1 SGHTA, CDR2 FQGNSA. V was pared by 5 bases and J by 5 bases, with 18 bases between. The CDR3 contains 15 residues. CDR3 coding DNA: TGTGCCAGCAGCCCTCGGAGAGGGGCCGGGGAGACCCAGTACTTC. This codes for CASSPRRGAGETQYF.

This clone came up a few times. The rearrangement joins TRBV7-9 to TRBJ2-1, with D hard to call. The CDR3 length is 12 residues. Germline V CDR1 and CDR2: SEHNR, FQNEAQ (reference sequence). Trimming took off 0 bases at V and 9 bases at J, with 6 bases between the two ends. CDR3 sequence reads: CASSLALGEQFF. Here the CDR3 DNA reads TGTGCCAGCAGCTTAGCGCTTGGTGAGCAGTTCTTC.

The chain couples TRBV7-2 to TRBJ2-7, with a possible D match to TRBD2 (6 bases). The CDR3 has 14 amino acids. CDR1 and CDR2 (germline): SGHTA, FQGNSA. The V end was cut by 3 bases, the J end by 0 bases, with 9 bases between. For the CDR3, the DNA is TGTGCCAGCAGCTTGGGGGGTCTCTCCTACGAGCAGTACTTC. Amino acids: CASSLGGLSYEQYF.

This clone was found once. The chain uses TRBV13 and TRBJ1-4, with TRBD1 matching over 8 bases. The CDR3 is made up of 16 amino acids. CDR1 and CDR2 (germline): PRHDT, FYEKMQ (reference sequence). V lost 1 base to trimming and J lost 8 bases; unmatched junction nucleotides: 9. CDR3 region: CASSLARGLLEEKLFF. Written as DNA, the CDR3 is TGTGCCAGCAGCTTAGCCAGGGGGCTGTTAGAGGAAAAACTGTTTTTT.

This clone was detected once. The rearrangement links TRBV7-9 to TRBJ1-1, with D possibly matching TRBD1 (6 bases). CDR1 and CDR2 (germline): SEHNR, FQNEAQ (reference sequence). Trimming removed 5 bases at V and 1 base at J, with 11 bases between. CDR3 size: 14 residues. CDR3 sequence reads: CASSPWTENTEAFF. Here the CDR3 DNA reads TGTGCCAGCAGCCCCTGGACAGAGAACACTGAAGCTTTCTTT.